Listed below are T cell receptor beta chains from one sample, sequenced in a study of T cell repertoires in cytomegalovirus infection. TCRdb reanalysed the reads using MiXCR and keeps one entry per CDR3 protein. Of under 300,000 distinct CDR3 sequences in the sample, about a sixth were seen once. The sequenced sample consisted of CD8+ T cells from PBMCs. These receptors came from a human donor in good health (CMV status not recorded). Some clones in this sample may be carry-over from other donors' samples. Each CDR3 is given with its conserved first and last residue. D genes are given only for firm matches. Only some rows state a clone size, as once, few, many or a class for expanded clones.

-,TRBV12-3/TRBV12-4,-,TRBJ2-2,TGTGCCAGCAGTACCCACTCGAACACCGGGGAGCTGTTTTTT,CASSTHSNTGELFF
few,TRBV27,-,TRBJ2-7,TGTGCCAGCAGTTTATTTCAGGGGACGACCTACGAGCAGTACTTC,CASSLFQGTTYEQYF
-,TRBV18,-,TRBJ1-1,TGTGCCAGCTCTGCTCAGGGTTCCTCTGAAGCTTTCTTT,CASSAQGSSEAFF
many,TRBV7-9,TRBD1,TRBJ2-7,TGTGCCAGCAGCTCTACCCGGGACAGGGGGCGCTACGAGCAGTACTTC,CASSSTRDRGRYEQYF
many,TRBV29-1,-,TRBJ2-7,TGCAGCGTTGAAGAGAAAGGGACCTTCTCCTACGAGCAGTACTTC,CSVEEKGTFSYEQYF
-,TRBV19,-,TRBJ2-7,TGTGCCAGTAGTACGAATCCAAGACCCTACGAGCAGTACTTC,CASSTNPRPYEQYF
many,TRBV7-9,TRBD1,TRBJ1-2,TGTGCCATCTCACCTCCGGGCAGGGGGAATGGCTACACCTTC,CAISPPGRGNGYTF
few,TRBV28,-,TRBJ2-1,TGTGCCAGTACTAGTGTAGCGGACGGCTACAATGAGCAGTTCTTC,CASTSVADGYNEQFF
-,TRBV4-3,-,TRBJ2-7,TGCGCCAGCAGCCAAGAATTAGCCTACGAGCAGTACTTC,CASSQELAYEQYF
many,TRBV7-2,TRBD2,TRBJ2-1,TGTGCCAGCAGCTTCCCCGCGACTAGCGTCCCCCAGTTCTTC,CASSFPATSVPQFF
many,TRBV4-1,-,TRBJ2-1,TGCGCCAGCAGCCAAGAGGGTTGGGACAATGAGCAGTTCTTC,CASSQEGWDNEQFF
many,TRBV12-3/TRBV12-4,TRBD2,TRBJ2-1,TGTGCCAGCAGTTACCCCGGGGGGACCTACAATGAGCAGTTCTTC,CASSYPGGTYNEQFF
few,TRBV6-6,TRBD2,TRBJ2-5,TGTGCCAGCAGTTACGTGCGGGGGGTTGGGGAGACCCAGTACTTC,CASSYVRGVGETQYF
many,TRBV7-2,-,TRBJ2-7,TGTGCCAGCAGCTCCTGGGGTCGGGAGCAGTACTTC,CASSSWGREQYF
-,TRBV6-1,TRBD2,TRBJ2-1,TGTGCCAGCGGAGCGGGCGGGACTACCGAGCAGTTCTTC,CASGAGGTTEQFF
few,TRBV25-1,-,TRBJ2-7,TGTGCCAGCAGTGACACATCCCTATCGCCGGACAGCGAACGCTACGAGCAGTACTTC,CASSDTSLSPDSERYEQYF
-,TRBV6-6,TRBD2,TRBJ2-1,TGTGCCAGCAGTTACCCGGGACTAGCCGATGAGCAGTTCTTC,CASSYPGLADEQFF
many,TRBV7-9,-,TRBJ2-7,TGTGCCAGCAGCCCTTTTGGAGTAAGGGGCGAGCAGTACTTC,CASSPFGVRGEQYF
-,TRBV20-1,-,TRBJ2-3,TGCAGTGCTAGAGTTGGGGGGGGCGGGGGATACACAGATACGCAGTATTTT,CSARVGGGGGYTDTQYF
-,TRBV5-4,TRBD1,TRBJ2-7,TGTGCCAGCAGCTTGGGGACAGGGTACTCAGAGCAGTACTTC,CASSLGTGYSEQYF
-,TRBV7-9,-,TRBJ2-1,TGTGCCAGCAGCCCCTCCAGGGAAGGCTCCTACAATGAGCAGTTCTTC,CASSPSREGSYNEQFF
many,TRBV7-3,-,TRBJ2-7,TGTGCCAGCAGCTTAGTGGGGCCCGACGGGGAGCAGTACTTC,CASSLVGPDGEQYF
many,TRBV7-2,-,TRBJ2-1,TGTGCCAGCAGCACCATCGGCGACTCCTACAATGAGCAGTTCTTC,CASSTIGDSYNEQFF
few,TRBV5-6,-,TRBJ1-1,TGTGCCAGCAGCTTGGCCTTCGGCGGCACTGAAGCTTTCTTT,CASSLAFGGTEAFF
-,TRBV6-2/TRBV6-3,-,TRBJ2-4,TGTGCCAGCAGTTACAGCGGAGACATTCAGTACTTC,CASSYSGDIQYF
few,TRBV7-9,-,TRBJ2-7,TGTGCCAGCAGCTTAGTTCAGGGGCTGTTCTACGAGCAGTACTTC,CASSLVQGLFYEQYF
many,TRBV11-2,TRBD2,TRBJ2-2,TGTGCCAGCAGCTTAGGCCGGGAGGTCGGGGAGCTGTTTTTT,CASSLGREVGELFF
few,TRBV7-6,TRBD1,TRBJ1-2,TGTGCCAGCAGCTTAGTACCCCGGACAGGGCGATCCTATGGCTACACCTTC,CASSLVPRTGRSYGYTF
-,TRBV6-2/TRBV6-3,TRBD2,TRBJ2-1,TGTGCCAGCAGTCTAAGGGAGCGGGGGGTCTACAATGAGCAGTTCTTC,CASSLRERGVYNEQFF
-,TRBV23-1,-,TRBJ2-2,TGCGCCAGCAGTCAAGGGTTGGGATACACCGGGGAGCTGTTTTTT,CASSQGLGYTGELFF
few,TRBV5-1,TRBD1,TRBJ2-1,TGCGCCAGCGCCGATCGGGACAGGGGAAAAAATGAGCAGTTCTTC,CASADRDRGKNEQFF
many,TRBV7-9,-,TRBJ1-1,TGTGCCAGCAGCTTAGCTGGGCAGGGGCTTATGAACACTGAAGCTTTCTTT,CASSLAGQGLMNTEAFF
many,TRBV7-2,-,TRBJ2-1,TGTGCCAGCAGCTTAGCCGTGGCTAATGAGCAGTTCTTC,CASSLAVANEQFF
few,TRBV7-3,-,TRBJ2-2,TGTGCCAGCAGACTAGTAGGCGGCGTGGACACCGGGGAGCTGTTTTTT,CASRLVGGVDTGELFF
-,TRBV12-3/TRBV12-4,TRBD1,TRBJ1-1,TGTGCCAGCAGCCAGACAGGGGGCACAGCTTTCTTT,CASSQTGGTAFF
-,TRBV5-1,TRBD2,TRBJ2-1,TGCGCCAGCAGCTTTCCGGGGGGGCCGAATGAGCAGTTCTTC,CASSFPGGPNEQFF
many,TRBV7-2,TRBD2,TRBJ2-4,TGTGCCAGCAGCTTAGCAGGACTAGCGGGTCCCCTAGCCAAAAACATTCAGTACTTC,CASSLAGLAGPLAKNIQYF
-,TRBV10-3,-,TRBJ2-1,TGTGCCATCAGCTTAAGGACCGCGAGCTCCTACAATGAGCAGTTCTTC,CAISLRTASSYNEQFF
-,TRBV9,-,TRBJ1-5,TGTGCCAGCAGCCCGCAGTTAAGGGGGACCCACGAAGTTCCGCCAAGGAATCAGCCCCAGCATTTT,CASSPQLRGTHEVPPRNQPQHF
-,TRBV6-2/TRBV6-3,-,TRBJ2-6,TGTGCCAGCAGTCTCACCGCTGGGGCCAACGTCCTGACTTTC,CASSLTAGANVLTF
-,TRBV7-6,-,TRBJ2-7,TGTGCCAGCAGCTCCCTAGGGGGGAAGGCCTACGAGCAGTACTTC,CASSSLGGKAYEQYF
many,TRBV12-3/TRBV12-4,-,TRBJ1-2,TGTGCCAGCAGTTTAGAGGTCGGCTACGCAACACCATACTATGGCTACACCTTC,CASSLEVGYATPYYGYTF
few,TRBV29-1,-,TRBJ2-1,TGCAGCGTCATATGGGGCGACGGATACAATGAGCAGTTCTTC,CSVIWGDGYNEQFF
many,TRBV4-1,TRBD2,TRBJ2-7,TGCGCCAGCAGCCAAGCGGGACTAGCGGGGGAGTACGAGCAGTACTTC,CASSQAGLAGEYEQYF
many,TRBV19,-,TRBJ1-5,TGTGCCAGTAGTATGTTCCGGGAGACGGGTCAGCCCCAGCATTTT,CASSMFRETGQPQHF